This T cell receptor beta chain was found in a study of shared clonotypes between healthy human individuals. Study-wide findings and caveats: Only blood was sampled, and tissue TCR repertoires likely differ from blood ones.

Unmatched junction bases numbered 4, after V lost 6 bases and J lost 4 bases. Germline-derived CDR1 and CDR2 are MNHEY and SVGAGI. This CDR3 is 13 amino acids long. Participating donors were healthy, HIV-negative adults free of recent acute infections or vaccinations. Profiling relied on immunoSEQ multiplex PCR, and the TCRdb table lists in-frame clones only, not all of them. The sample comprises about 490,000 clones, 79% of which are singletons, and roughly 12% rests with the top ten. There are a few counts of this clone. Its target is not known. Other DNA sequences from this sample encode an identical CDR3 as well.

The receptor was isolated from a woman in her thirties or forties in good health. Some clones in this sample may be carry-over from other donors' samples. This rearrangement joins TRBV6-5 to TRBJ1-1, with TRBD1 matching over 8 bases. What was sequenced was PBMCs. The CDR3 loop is CASSRDRGTEAFF. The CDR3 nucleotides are TGTGCCAGCAGCAGAGACAGGGGCACTGAAGCTTTCTTT.